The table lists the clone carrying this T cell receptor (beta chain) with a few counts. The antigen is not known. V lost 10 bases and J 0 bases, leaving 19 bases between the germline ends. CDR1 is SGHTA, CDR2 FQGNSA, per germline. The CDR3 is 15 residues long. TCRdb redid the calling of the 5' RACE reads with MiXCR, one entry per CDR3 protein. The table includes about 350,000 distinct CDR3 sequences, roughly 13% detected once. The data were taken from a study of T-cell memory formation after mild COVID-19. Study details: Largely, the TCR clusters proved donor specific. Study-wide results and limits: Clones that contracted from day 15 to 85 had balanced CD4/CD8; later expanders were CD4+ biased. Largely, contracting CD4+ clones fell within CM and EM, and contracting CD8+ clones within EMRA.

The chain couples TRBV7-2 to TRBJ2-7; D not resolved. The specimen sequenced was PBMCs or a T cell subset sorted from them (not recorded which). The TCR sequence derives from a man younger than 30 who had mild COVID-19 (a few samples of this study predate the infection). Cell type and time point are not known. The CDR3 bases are TGTGCCACGCGGATTGGGGATTCAAGCTCCTACGAGCAGTACTTC. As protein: CATRIGDSSSYEQYF.